This T cell receptor beta chain was recovered during a study of tumor-infiltrating lymphocytes in primary liver carcinoma. They got blood RNA out of unsorted whole blood and also pulled out germline DNA. Sampling before surgery obtained about 4 milliliters of peripheral blood. V shed 0 bases and J shed 0 bases, with 21 bases lying between them. CDR3 size: 19 residues. From germline, CDR1 is SGHNT and CDR2 YYREEE (reference sequence). A constant-region primer served to make TCR beta cDNA from roughly 540 ng total RNA. Sequencing libraries for TCR beta derived from three nested multiplex PCR rounds that used slightly modified ARM-PCR. In the first two PCR rounds, TRBV1-TRBV30 forward primers were paired with a C-beta reverse primer, and each round lasted about 9 cycles. From the multiplex PCR reads, TCRdb called clonotypes with MiXCR, one entry per CDR3 protein. The sample lists some 320,000 distinct CDR3 sequences; 50% to 70% were seen once.

A word on this clonotype: This may be a read error: a much more frequent sequence differs by one nucleotide.

Specimen: peripheral blood. V usage is TRBV5-4 and J usage is TRBJ2-5; D might be TRBD1 (6 bases). The TCR was taken from a man in his forties or fifties with primary liver carcinoma and hepatitis B virus infection. CDR3 region: CASSLVGQQGTKHQETQYF. DNA of the CDR3: TGTGCCAGCAGCTTGGTCGGGCAGCAGGGGACAAAACACCAAGAGACCCAGTACTTC.